This TCR beta chain was captured in a study of cytomegalovirus exposure and HLA in healthy donors (dated by TCRdb to between 2016 and 2019). In the study overall: The 500 to 800 repertoires of the first cohort and the roughly 120 validation repertoires were produced on the same platform, according to a later analysis. The study aimed to test whether signatures of past pathogen exposure could be identified by cataloging public T cell receptors. A separate validation cohort of 100 to 150 different subjects was used in addition to the roughly 700-subject first cohort. High-throughput TCR immunosequencing, statistical association of individual TCRs with disease status, and machine learning were combined to predict cytomegalovirus infection status.

Library preparation used the immunoSEQ multiplex PCR assay. On the study's bioinformatics: A statistical classification framework was developed to diagnose cytomegalovirus status using the catalog of TCR beta chain sequences. In its TCRdb copy, this immuneACCESS table keeps in-frame sequences only and misses some clones. Where compared with another copy, unresolved V genes explain less than half of these, and the others have no known cause. V and J calls and clone size are those listed in that table; D and trimming were worked out from the DNA. The sample has 55,000 to 75,000 clones on record, roughly 95% of them singletons. 1% to 1.5% of the sample belongs to the ten largest clones. The donors belonged to the validation cohort of 120 subjects, which was separate from the roughly 700-subject first cohort. Summary of the overall study and its limitations: A later analysis found that TCRs clustered in the first cohort also tended to co-occur in the 95 to 150 validation repertoires, with 94% of cluster scores above 0. Most TCR sequences were seen in very few donors, while some public TCRs were found in many individuals. Cytomegalovirus status was reported to be diagnosed by the classifier with high specificity and sensitivity in both the original and validation cohorts. A later analysis had no HLA typing for the validation cohort, so co-occurrence there was scored across all 110 or so repertoires. The study listed approximately 150 TCR beta chains as associated with cytomegalovirus. In vitro tests confirmed that a few of the cytomegalovirus-associated TCR beta chains recognize cytomegalovirus antigens. It was suggested by the authors that the approach could potentially be generalized to other disease states and immunological phenotypes.

Spanning cysteine to phenylalanine, the CDR3 consists of 15 amino acids. Only CDR3 DNA remains: 45 bases, in frame from the first base. From the germline V gene, CDR1 is SGHVS and CDR2 is FQNEAQ. A distance of 17 bases separates the germline ends of V and J, which lose 1 base and 7 bases respectively. About this clone: What this receptor recognizes is not known. There are no base qualities to consult, and no much larger clone falls within one base.

The sample comprised PBMCs. The receptor comes from a woman aged 18-29 years in good health and CMV-seronegative. The V gene is TRBV7-8 and the J gene is TRBJ2-7; the D gene is perhaps TRBD1, on 6 matching bases. The nucleotides read TGTGCCAGCAGCTTAGGCCGACTCCTAGGGGGAGAGCAGTACTTC. Its protein reads: CASSLGRLLGGEQYF.